This is a list of T cell receptor beta chains from one sample in a study of graft-versus-host responses after intestinal transplantation. Profiled with immunoSEQ multiplex PCR; TCRdb holds only in-frame clones, not every one. The table lists about 97,000 clones, 91% of them singletons. Their antigen targets remain unknown. Here the sequenced sample was unstimulated CD4+ T cells sorted from spleen or lymph node cells, taken before transplant. All receptors come from a human donor who was the organ donor for an intestinal transplant. CDR3s include the opening cysteine and the closing phenylalanine or tryptophan. D genes are given only for firm matches. Where a row states a size, it is once, few, many or the class of an expanded clone; other rows omit it.

CDR3 DNA: TGCGCCAGCAGCCCCCCAGGGGCAGGAATGAACACTGAAGCTTTCTTT
CDR3 protein: CASSPPGAGMNTEAFF
clone size: -
V gene: TRBV4-3
J gene: TRBJ1-1
D gene: -

CDR3 DNA: TGCGCCAGCAGCTTGGGACCTAGGACAGGGAACTATGGCTACACCTTC
CDR3 protein: CASSLGPRTGNYGYTF
clone size: -
V gene: TRBV5-1
J gene: TRBJ1-2
D gene: TRBD1

CDR3 DNA: TGTGCCAGCAGCCGTGACGGGTCTAACTATGGCTACACCTTC
CDR3 protein: CASSRDGSNYGYTF
clone size: -
V gene: TRBV7-9
J gene: TRBJ1-2
D gene: -

CDR3 DNA: TGTGCCAGCAGGCGAGCGCAGGGGACCTACAATGAGCAGTTCTTC
CDR3 protein: CASRRAQGTYNEQFF
clone size: -
V gene: TRBV6-5
J gene: TRBJ2-1
D gene: -

CDR3 DNA: TGTGCCAGCAGCATCAGCGATGAGCAGTTCTTC
CDR3 protein: CASSISDEQFF
clone size: once
V gene: TRBV21-1
J gene: TRBJ2-1
D gene: -

CDR3 DNA: TGTGCCAGCAGTGAAGCGAACTTAGGGGGCGCTGCGCAGTATTTT
CDR3 protein: CASSEANLGGAAQYF
clone size: -
V gene: TRBV6-1
J gene: TRBJ2-3
D gene: TRBD1

CDR3 DNA: TGTGCCAGCAGTAGACAGGGGGCAGGTTCACCCCTCCACTTT
CDR3 protein: CASSRQGAGSPLHF
clone size: -
V gene: TRBV6-4
J gene: TRBJ1-6
D gene: TRBD1

CDR3 DNA: TGTGCCAGCTCACCGGTGGACAGCCGCTACGAGCAGTACTTC
CDR3 protein: CASSPVDSRYEQYF
clone size: -
V gene: TRBV18
J gene: TRBJ2-7
D gene: -

CDR3 DNA: TGTGCCATCAGTGAGTCCGCGGGGGGGGCAACTGAAAAACTGTTTTTT
CDR3 protein: CAISESAGGATEKLFF
clone size: few
V gene: TRBV10-3
J gene: TRBJ1-4
D gene: -

CDR3 DNA: TGTGCCAGCAGCTTGGGGCGGGAGTCTGAAGCTTTCTTT
CDR3 protein: CASSLGRESEAFF
clone size: once
V gene: TRBV7-6
J gene: TRBJ1-1
D gene: -

CDR3 DNA: TGCAGCGTTGAGTTCGCAGGAACCTACGAGCAGTACTTC
CDR3 protein: CSVEFAGTYEQYF
clone size: -
V gene: TRBV29-1
J gene: TRBJ2-7
D gene: -

CDR3 DNA: TGTGCCAGCAGCTTCCGGGACAGGGTGGTGAATTCACCCCTCCACTTT
CDR3 protein: CASSFRDRVVNSPLHF
clone size: -
V gene: TRBV7-2
J gene: TRBJ1-6
D gene: TRBD1

CDR3 DNA: TGTGCCAGCAGCTTAATCCCTAGCGGGGGTTCGAGTGAGCAGTTCTTC
CDR3 protein: CASSLIPSGGSSEQFF
clone size: -
V gene: TRBV7-2
J gene: TRBJ2-1
D gene: TRBD2

CDR3 DNA: TGCAGCGTTGCACGGGGATCTAATGAAAAACTGTTTTTT
CDR3 protein: CSVARGSNEKLFF
clone size: -
V gene: TRBV29-1
J gene: TRBJ1-4
D gene: -

CDR3 DNA: TGTGCCAGCGCCAGACAGGTTAATTCACCCCTCCACTTT
CDR3 protein: CASARQVNSPLHF
clone size: once
V gene: TRBV25-1
J gene: TRBJ1-6
D gene: -

CDR3 DNA: TGTGCCAGCGACGACAGGGTTGGGGCCAACGTCCTGACTTTC
CDR3 protein: CASDDRVGANVLTF
clone size: -
V gene: TRBV18
J gene: TRBJ2-6
D gene: TRBD1

CDR3 DNA: TGCGCCAGCAGCCCGACAGGGGGTGCGGGAAACACCATATATTTT
CDR3 protein: CASSPTGGAGNTIYF
clone size: -
V gene: TRBV5-1
J gene: TRBJ1-3
D gene: TRBD1

CDR3 DNA: TGTGCCAGCAGCTTAGTTGAGGGCGGCTATGGCTACACCTTC
CDR3 protein: CASSLVEGGYGYTF
clone size: -
V gene: TRBV7-9
J gene: TRBJ1-2
D gene: -

CDR3 DNA: TGTGCCAGCGGGACAGGGAGAAAAGTGACCCAGTACTTC
CDR3 protein: CASGTGRKVTQYF
clone size: -
V gene: TRBV27
J gene: TRBJ2-5
D gene: TRBD1

CDR3 DNA: TGTGCCAGCAGCTTAACTCTAACCGGGGAGCTGTTTTTT
CDR3 protein: CASSLTLTGELFF
clone size: -
V gene: TRBV11-3
J gene: TRBJ2-2
D gene: -

CDR3 DNA: TGCGCCAGCAGCCGAAGTCAGGGTGCCGGGGAGCTGTTTTTT
CDR3 protein: CASSRSQGAGELFF
clone size: -
V gene: TRBV4-3
J gene: TRBJ2-2
D gene: -

CDR3 DNA: TGTGCCAGCTCACCACCCGCCGGGGATACGCAGTATTTT
CDR3 protein: CASSPPAGDTQYF
clone size: -
V gene: TRBV18
J gene: TRBJ2-3
D gene: -

CDR3 DNA: TGTGCCAGCAGCCGGACTAGCGGGGGCCCTCGGGCAGATACGCAGTATTTT
CDR3 protein: CASSRTSGGPRADTQYF
clone size: -
V gene: TRBV7-2
J gene: TRBJ2-3
D gene: TRBD2

CDR3 DNA: TGTGCCAGCAGCTTGGTAACGGGGATCACACCCCTCCACTTT
CDR3 protein: CASSLVTGITPLHF
clone size: -
V gene: TRBV5-5
J gene: TRBJ1-6
D gene: -

CDR3 DNA: TGCGCCAGCAGCTTGGGCCCCGGGACAGGGGTCGGAAACACCATATATTTT
CDR3 protein: CASSLGPGTGVGNTIYF
clone size: -
V gene: TRBV5-1
J gene: TRBJ1-3
D gene: TRBD1

CDR3 DNA: TGTGCCAGCAGCCCCTCGGACAGGGGGTGGAATTCACCCCTCCACTTT
CDR3 protein: CASSPSDRGWNSPLHF
clone size: -
V gene: TRBV7-9
J gene: TRBJ1-6
D gene: TRBD1

CDR3 DNA: TGTGCCAGCAGTTTCCGGGGGTCGACTTACAATGAGCAGTTCTTC
CDR3 protein: CASSFRGSTYNEQFF
clone size: -
V gene: TRBV27
J gene: TRBJ2-1
D gene: -

CDR3 DNA: TGTGCCAGCAGACAAGACAGGGGGCGTATTCCTGGCTACACCTTC
CDR3 protein: CASRQDRGRIPGYTF
clone size: -
V gene: TRBV7-2
J gene: TRBJ1-2
D gene: TRBD1